This TCR beta chain is drawn from a study of lymphopenia after photon versus proton radiotherapy. Study results and limitations: Under photons, naive T cells and diversity fell while effector/memory populations rose. Post-nadir diversity loss with photons came from oligoclonal expansion, particularly CD8+ Temra cells. Only patients who died were analyzed for survival; proton advantage is unproven.

Assay used: immunoSEQ multiplex PCR; TCRdb lists only in-frame clones, some missing. The data contain 70,000 or so clones, roughly 92% of them singletons. V was pared by 2 bases and J by 2 bases, with 10 bases between. Germline V gene lookup returns CDR1 KGHSH and CDR2 LQKENI. The CDR3 extends over 14 amino acids. Remarks on this clone: Its antigen is currently unknown.

This TCR was recovered from a woman between 40 and 55 years old with cholangiocarcinoma. The input for sequencing was peripheral blood, taken from a patient treated with photon-based radiotherapy. The V and J genes are TRBV18 and TRBJ2-7; perhaps D is TRBD1 or TRBD2 (5 bases each). This CDR3 reads CASSPWDGTYEQYF. The CDR3 nucleotides read TGTGCCAGCTCACCATGGGACGGAACCTACGAGCAGTACTTC.